What follows are 2 T cell receptor beta chains derived from one specimen sequenced in a study of human T cells and chemical hapten exposure. Via MiXCR, TCRdb re-called the RACE reads, giving one row per CDR3 protein. Among nearly 80,000 distinct CDR3 sequences listed, about a tenth were seen once. This sample's time point: patch test 1, 2 weeks after DPC sensitization. The treatment here: therapeutic diphenylcyclopropenone sensitization with weekly scalp DPC. The sample here was whole blood, taken in connection with sensitization to the hapten diphenylcyclopropenone (DPC). These receptors were collected from a woman in her forties or fifties with alopecia areata. Some clones in this sample may be carry-over from other donors' samples.

This clonotype was detected many times. V usage is TRBV20-1 and J usage is TRBJ2-7; 8 positions match TRBD2. The V and J ends lost 6 bases and 2 bases, in that order; junction bases with no gene match: 12. From germline, CDR1 is DFQATT and CDR2 SNEGSKA (reference sequence). This CDR3 spans 15 amino acids. In nucleotides, the CDR3 is TGCAGTGCCTACCCTACGGGCGGGAGGACCTACGAGCAGTACTTC. Its translation is CSAYPTGGRTYEQYF.

This clonotype was seen many times. The genes are TRBV5-5 and TRBJ2-3; D is possibly TRBD1 (6 bases). Germline V gives CDR1 SGHKS, CDR2 YYEKEE (reference sequence). The CDR3 is 15 amino acids. V dropped 1 base and J dropped 0 bases, with 9 bases sitting between them. Here the CDR3 DNA reads TGTGCCAGCAGCTTGAGGACAGTTAGCACAGATACGCAGTATTTT. This translates into CASSLRTVSTDTQYF.